The entry below gives a single T cell receptor beta chain sequence along with its context. Recruitment covered 20 to 25 US areas and drew participants whose ages spanned about 18 to 100 years. This sample was included in a study of blood T cell repertoires in COVID-19. Looking at the study overall: T cells, B-cell-depleted T cells, or PBMCs provided the cDNA or gDNA that served as material.

The assay was immunoSEQ multiplex PCR, and TCRdb's table has in-frame clones only and misses some. The table includes more than 300,000 clones, 70% to 90% detected once. V was pared by 6 bases and J by 1 base, with 7 bases of the junction left unmatched. Germline CDR1 reads WNHNN; CDR2 reads SYGVQD (reference sequence). This CDR3 has 15 residues. Sequenced material: PBMCs or T cells enriched from blood (not recorded which). The genes are TRBV10-1 and TRBJ2-3; TRBD1 matches 7 bases. The clonotype was recovered from a man aged 25 to 45 who had recovered from COVID-19. CDR3 amino acids: CASRETGQGTDTQYF. Written as DNA, the CDR3 is TGCGCCAGCAGGGAAACCGGACAGGGCACAGATACGCAGTATTTT.